The T cell receptor (beta chain) under discussion was sequenced for a study of long-term antiretroviral therapy in people with HIV. Study findings and constraints: CDR3 lengths in HIV samples spanned a narrower range than controls. Pre-ART expanded clones dominated the repertoire at every time point.

Comments on this clone: Its cognate antigen is unknown.

Survey-level immunoSEQ v3.0 assays were run. Produced via immunoSEQ multiplex PCR; TCRdb's table is partial and in-frame only. This repertoire shows over 35,000 clones, roughly 80% found once; its top ten account for about 5.2%. Sequences were derived from unsorted PBMCs, sampled 1.5 years after starting antiretroviral therapy. This TCR was sampled from a young man with HIV.

CDR3 sequence: CASSLVGREAFF. The CDR3 DNA reads TGTGCCAGCAGCTTAGTGGGCAGGGAAGCTTTCTTT. This chain links TRBV7-9 with TRBJ1-1; no reliable D call. V was pared by 1 base and J by 8 bases, with 8 bases between. Per germline, CDR1 SEHNR and CDR2 FQNEAQ (reference sequence). The CDR3 length is 12 residues.